A single sample is the source of the 8 T cell receptor beta chains below, sequenced in a study of regulatory T cells in long-lasting Graves disease (dated by TCRdb to about 2021). This sample's time point label indicates: newly diagnosed GD, antithyroid drugs for less than 3 months. For both TCR sequencing and RNA sequencing, RNA was extracted from PBMCs using TRIzol. Libraries were constructed by multiplex PCR. Reads for this sample came from an Illumina HiSeq 4000. To build TCR beta libraries, CDR3 regions were amplified by Arm-PCR using iRepertoire HTBI primers. TCRdb redid the processing of the public reads, applying fastp at Q25 and MiXCR, and retained in-frame beta chains. Rows with one shared CDR3 protein collapse into an entry with the most common genes and DNA. This sample gives roughly 320,000 distinct CDR3 sequences in total; over 15% of them show up just once. Around 27% of the sample comes from the top ten.

These records were also assigned to another study, of T cells in Graves' hyperthyroidism and ophthalmopathy.

Specimen: peripheral blood mononuclear cells (PBMCs), collected at new diagnosis, from a patient treated with antithyroid drugs. The receptor set was obtained from a middle-aged man with Graves disease. Donor details come from another sample of the same person, matched by shared clones.

This clonotype was detected many times. This chain links TRBV20-1 with TRBJ1-5; no firm D call. The CDR3 is 13 amino acids. Per germline, CDR1 DFQATT and CDR2 SNEGSKA (reference sequence). The V gene lost 6 bases and the J gene lost 7 bases, with 16 bases spanning the gap. The CDR3 region is CSASGSSSQPQHF. Written as DNA, the CDR3 is TGCAGTGCCTCCGGAAGTTCTTCCCAGCCCCAGCATTTT.

In this sample, this clonotype turned up many times. The chain uses TRBV5-1 and TRBJ1-4; 9 positions agree with TRBD1. Germline trimming cut 4 bases from V and 6 bases from J; bases unmatched to any gene: 1. The CDR3 has 13 amino acids. Germline CDR1 reads SGHRS; CDR2 reads YFSETQ. The CDR3 reads CASSRTGDEKLFF. For the CDR3, the DNA is TGCGCCAGCAGCCGGACAGGGGATGAAAAACTGTTTTTT.

V is TRBV9 and J is TRBJ2-2, with 8 bases aligning to TRBD2. With 2 bases clipped from V and 0 bases from J, the junction kept 6 bases outside the gene matches. This CDR3 is built from 17 residues. Per germline, CDR1 SGDLS and CDR2 YYNGEE. This CDR3 is CASSVNSRGANTGELFF. The DNA for the CDR3 is TGTGCCAGCAGCGTTAATTCGCGGGGGGCGAACACCGGGGAGCTGTTTTTT.

This clonotype has just a few counts. The chain links TRBV9 to TRBJ2-2, with D possibly called TRBD1 or TRBD2 (6 bases each). Germline V gene lookup returns CDR1 SGDLS and CDR2 YYNGEE. V lost 4 bases, J lost 4 bases, and 14 bases lay in between. The CDR3 has 15 residues. The CDR3 coding sequence is TGTGCCAGCAGCCGGGGGCTCACGGGCACCGGGGAGCTGTTTTTT. It specifies CASSRGLTGTGELFF.

This chain joins TRBV20-1 and TRBJ1-3; maybe TRBD1 (6 bases). The CDR3 is 15 residues long. Germline V gene data show CDR1 as DFQATT and CDR2 as SNEGSKA (reference sequence). Trimming removed 0 bases from V and 4 bases from J, with 13 bases in between. The CDR3: CSARDPTGAGNTIYF. The DNA for the CDR3 is TGCAGTGCTAGAGACCCTACGGGGGCGGGAAACACCATATATTTT.

CDR3 sequence (DNA): TGTGCCAGCAGCTCAGATCGACTTCAGTACCAAGAGACCCAGTACTTC. It encodes CASSSDRLQYQETQYF. The V and J genes are TRBV11-2 and TRBJ2-5; unclear D gene. The CDR3 is made up of 16 amino acids. The V gene lost 4 bases and the J gene lost 0 bases, with 15 bases spanning the gap. Looked up from germline, CDR1 is SGHAT and CDR2 is FQNNGV.

The gene calls are TRBV28 and TRBJ1-6; 7 bases are a match to TRBD1. Unmatched junction bases numbered 8, after V lost 6 bases and J lost 9 bases. Germline CDR1 is MDHEN and CDR2 is SYDVKM. The CDR3 loop spans 14 amino acids. The CDR3 sequence is CASRPEQGSSPLHF. CDR3 nucleotides: TGTGCCAGCAGGCCGGAACAGGGGAGTTCACCCCTCCACTTT.

This rearrangement joins TRBV5-4 to TRBJ2-1; D gene ambiguous. This CDR3 contains 15 residues. Germline V gene lookup returns CDR1 SGHNT and CDR2 YYREEE (reference sequence). The V end was cut by 0 bases, the J end by 1 base, with 8 bases between. The CDR3 DNA reads TGTGCCAGCAGCTTGGGGCTAGAATCCTACAATGAGCAGTTCTTC. It codes for CASSLGLESYNEQFF.